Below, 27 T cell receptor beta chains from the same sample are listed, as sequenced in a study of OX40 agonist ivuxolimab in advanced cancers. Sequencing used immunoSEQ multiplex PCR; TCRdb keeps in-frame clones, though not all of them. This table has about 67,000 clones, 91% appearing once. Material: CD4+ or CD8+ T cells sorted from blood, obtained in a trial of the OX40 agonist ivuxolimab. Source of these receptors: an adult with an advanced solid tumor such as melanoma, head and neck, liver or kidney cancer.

The CDR3: CASSPGGPGDAFF. CDR3 nucleotide sequence: TGTGCCAGCTCACCAGGGGGGCCAGGGGACGCTTTCTTT. The chain uses TRBV18 and TRBJ1-1; D is possibly TRBD1 (6 bases). V gave up 2 bases and J gave up 11 bases, with 15 bases separating them. CDR1 is KGHSH and CDR2 is LQKENI in the germline V gene. The CDR3 sequence is 13 residues long.

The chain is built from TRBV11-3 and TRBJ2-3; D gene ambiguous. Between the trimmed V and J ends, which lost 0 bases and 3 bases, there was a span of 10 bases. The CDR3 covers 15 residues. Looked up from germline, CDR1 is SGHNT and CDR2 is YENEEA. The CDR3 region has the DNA TGTGCCAGCAGCTTAGATCGTACGGAAACAGATACGCAGTATTTT. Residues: CASSLDRTETDTQYF.

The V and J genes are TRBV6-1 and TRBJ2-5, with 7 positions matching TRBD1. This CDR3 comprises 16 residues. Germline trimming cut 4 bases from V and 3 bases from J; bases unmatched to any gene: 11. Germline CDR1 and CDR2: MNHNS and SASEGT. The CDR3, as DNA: TGTGCCAGCAGTGGCCATGGGCAGGGGGTAAAAGAGACCCAGTACTTC. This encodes CASSGHGQGVKETQYF.

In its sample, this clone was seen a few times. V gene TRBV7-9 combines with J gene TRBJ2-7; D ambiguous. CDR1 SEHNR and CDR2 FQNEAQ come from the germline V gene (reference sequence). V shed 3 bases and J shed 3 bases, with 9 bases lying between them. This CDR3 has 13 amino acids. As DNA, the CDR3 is TGTGCCAGCAGCTTTCTTCCGATCTACGAGCAGTACTTC. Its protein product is CASSFLPIYEQYF.

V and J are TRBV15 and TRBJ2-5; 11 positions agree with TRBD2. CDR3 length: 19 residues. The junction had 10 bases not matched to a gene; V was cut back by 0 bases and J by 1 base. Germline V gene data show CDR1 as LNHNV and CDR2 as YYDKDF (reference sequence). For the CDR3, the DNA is TGTGCCACCAGCAGAGATCGGCTAGCGGGAGGCGGGTCCCAAGAGACCCAGTACTTC. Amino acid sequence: CATSRDRLAGGGSQETQYF.

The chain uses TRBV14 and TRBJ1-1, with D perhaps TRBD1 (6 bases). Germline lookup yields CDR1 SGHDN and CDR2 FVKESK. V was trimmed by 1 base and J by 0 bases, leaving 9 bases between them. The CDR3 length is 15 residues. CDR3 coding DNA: TGTGCCAGCAGCCAAGTTAGGGGGATGAACACTGAAGCTTTCTTT. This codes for CASSQVRGMNTEAFF.

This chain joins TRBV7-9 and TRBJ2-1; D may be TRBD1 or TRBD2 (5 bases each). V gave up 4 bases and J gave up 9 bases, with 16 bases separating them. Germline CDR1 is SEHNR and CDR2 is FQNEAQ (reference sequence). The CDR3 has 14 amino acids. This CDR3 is CASSSPLEGSEQFF. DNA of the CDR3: TGTGCCAGCAGCTCCCCCCTCGAGGGGAGTGAGCAGTTCTTC.

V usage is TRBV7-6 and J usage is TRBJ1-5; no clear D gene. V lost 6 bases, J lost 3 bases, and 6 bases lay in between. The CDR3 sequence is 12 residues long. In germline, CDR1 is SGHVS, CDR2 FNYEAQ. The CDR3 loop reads CASSQPNQPQHF. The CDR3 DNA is TGTGCCAGCAGTCAGCCCAATCAGCCCCAGCATTTT.

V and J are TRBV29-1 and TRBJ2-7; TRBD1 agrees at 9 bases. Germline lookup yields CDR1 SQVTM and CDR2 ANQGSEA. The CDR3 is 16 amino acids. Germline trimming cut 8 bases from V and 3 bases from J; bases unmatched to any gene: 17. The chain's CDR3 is CSSRFVPWTGDYEQYF. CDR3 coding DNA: TGCAGCTCACGGTTCGTTCCTTGGACAGGGGACTACGAGCAGTACTTC.

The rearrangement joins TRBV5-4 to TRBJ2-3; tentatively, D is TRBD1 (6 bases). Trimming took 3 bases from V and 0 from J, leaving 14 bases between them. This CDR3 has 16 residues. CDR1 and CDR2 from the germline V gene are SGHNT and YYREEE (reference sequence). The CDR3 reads CASSSRVGGSTDTQYF. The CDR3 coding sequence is TGTGCCAGCAGCTCGCGGGTAGGGGGTAGCACAGATACGCAGTATTTT.

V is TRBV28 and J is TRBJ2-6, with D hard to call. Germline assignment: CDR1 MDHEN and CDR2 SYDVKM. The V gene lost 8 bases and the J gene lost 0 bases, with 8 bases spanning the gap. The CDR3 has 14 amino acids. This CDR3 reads CASDTPSGANVLTF. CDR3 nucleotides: TGTGCCAGCGACACCCCCTCTGGGGCCAACGTCCTGACTTTC.

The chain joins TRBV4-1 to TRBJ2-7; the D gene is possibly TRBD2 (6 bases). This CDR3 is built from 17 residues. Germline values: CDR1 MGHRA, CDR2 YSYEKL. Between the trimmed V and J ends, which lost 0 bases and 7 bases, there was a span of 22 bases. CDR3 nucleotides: TGCGCCAGCAGCCAAGATCGAATTACCGGAGGGAGTGAGGAGCAGTACTTC. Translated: CASSQDRITGGSEEQYF.

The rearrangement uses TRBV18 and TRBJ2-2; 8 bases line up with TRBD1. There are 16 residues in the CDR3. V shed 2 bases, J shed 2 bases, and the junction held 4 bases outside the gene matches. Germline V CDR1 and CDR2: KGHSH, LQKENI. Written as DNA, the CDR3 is TGTGCCAGCTCACCATCTGGACAGGGAAACACCGGGGAGCTGTTTTTT. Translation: CASSPSGQGNTGELFF.

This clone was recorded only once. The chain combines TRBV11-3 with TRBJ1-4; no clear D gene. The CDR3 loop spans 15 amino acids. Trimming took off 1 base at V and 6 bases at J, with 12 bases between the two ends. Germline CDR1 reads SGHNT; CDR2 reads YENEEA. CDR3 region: CASSLVAKVYEKLFF. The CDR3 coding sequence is TGTGCCAGCAGCTTAGTCGCCAAGGTATATGAAAAACTGTTTTTT.

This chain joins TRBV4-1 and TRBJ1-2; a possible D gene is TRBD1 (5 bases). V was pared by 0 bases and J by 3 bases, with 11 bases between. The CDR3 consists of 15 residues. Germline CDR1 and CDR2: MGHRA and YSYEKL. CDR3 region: CASSQDEGTDYGYTF. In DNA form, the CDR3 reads TGCGCCAGCAGCCAAGATGAGGGGACCGACTATGGCTACACCTTC.

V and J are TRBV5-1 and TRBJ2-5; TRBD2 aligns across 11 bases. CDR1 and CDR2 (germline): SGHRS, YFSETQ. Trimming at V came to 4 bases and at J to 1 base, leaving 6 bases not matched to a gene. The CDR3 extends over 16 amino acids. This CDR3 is CASSDTSGGLQETQYF. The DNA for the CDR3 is TGCGCCAGCAGCGATACTAGCGGGGGCCTCCAAGAGACCCAGTACTTC.

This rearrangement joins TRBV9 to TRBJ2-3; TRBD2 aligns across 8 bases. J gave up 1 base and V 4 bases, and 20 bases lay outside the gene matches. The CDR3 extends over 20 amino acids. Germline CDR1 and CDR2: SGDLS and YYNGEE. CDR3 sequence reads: CASSSSRIGGGLFGTDTQYF. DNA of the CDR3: TGTGCCAGCAGCTCCTCCCGGATCGGGGGGGGGTTATTCGGCACAGATACGCAGTATTTT.

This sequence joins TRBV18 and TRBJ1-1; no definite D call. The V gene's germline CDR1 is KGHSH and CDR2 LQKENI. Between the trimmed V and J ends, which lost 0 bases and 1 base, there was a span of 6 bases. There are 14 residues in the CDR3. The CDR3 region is CASSPPGRNTEAFF. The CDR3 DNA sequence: TGTGCCAGCTCACCACCTGGACGGAACACTGAAGCTTTCTTT.

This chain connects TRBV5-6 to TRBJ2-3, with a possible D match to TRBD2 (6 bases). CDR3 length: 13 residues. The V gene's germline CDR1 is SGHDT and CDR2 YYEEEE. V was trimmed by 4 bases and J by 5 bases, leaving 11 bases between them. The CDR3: CASSGDFQDTQYF. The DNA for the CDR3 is TGTGCCAGCAGCGGGGACTTCCAAGATACGCAGTATTTT.

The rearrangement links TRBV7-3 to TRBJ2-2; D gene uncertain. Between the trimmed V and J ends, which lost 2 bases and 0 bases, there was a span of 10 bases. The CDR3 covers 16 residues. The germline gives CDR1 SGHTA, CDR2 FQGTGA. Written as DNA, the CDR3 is TGTGCCAGCAGCTTATTTTCCGCTGCGAACACCGGGGAGCTGTTTTTT. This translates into CASSLFSAANTGELFF. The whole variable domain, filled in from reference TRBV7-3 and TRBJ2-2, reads GAGVSQTPSNKVTEKGKYVELRCDPISGHTALYWYRQSLGQGPEFLIYFQGTGAADDSGLPNDRFFAVRPEGSVSTLKIQRTERGDSAVYLCASSLFSAANTGELFFGEGSRLTVL.

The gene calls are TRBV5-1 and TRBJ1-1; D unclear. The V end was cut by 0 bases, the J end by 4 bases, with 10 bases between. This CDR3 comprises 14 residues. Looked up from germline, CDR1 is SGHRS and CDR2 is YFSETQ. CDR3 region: CASSLEGRLTEAFF. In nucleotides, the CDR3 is TGCGCCAGCAGCTTGGAAGGCAGACTCACTGAAGCTTTCTTT.

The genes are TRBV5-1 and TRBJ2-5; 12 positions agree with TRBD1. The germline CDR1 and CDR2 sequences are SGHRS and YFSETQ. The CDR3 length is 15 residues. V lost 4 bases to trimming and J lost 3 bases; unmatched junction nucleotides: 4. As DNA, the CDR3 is TGCGCCAGCAGCGGGGGGACAGGGGGCAAAGAGACCCAGTACTTC. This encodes CASSGGTGGKETQYF. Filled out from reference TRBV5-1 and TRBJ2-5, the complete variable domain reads KAGVTQTPRYLIKTRGQQVTLSCSPISGHRSVSWYQQTPGQGLQFLFEYFSETQRNKGNFPGRFSGRQFSNSRSEMNVSTLELGDSALYLCASSGGTGGKETQYFGPGTRLLVL.

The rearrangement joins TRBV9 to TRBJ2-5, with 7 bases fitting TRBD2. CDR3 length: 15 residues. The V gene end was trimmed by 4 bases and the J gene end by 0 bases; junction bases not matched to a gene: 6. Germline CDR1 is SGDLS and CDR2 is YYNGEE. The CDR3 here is CASSWRDYHQETQYF. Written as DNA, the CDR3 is TGTGCCAGCAGCTGGCGGGACTACCACCAAGAGACCCAGTACTTC.

The CDR3 coding sequence is TGTGCCAGCAGCCAGCTTAGCGGGATTACCAATGAGCAGTTCTTC. Its translation: CASSQLSGITNEQFF. J is TRBJ2-1 and V is TRBV28; the match to TRBD2 covers 8 bases. CDR3 length: 15 residues. The germline gives CDR1 MDHEN, CDR2 SYDVKM. V dropped 6 bases and J dropped 6; count of bases not matched to a gene: 10.

CDR3 nucleotide sequence: TGTGCCAGCAGCTTGTCGAGAGGGGGAAATGAGCAGTTCTTC. It encodes CASSLSRGGNEQFF. The chain recombines TRBV7-3 with TRBJ2-1; D perhaps matches TRBD1 (6 bases). In germline, CDR1 is SGHTA, CDR2 FQGTGA. This CDR3 comprises 14 residues. V shed 3 bases and J shed 7 bases, with 13 bases lying between them.

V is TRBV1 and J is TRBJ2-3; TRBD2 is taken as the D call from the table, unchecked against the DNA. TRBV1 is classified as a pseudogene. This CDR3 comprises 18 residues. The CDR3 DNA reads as TGCACCAGCAGCCAAGAACGGGGAGGGTCTTATTCCACAGATACGCAGTATTTT. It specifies CTSSQERGGSYSTDTQYF.

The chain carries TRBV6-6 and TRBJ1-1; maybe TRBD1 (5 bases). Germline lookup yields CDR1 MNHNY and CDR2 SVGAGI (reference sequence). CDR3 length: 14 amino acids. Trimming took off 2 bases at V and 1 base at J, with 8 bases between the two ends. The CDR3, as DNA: TGTGCCAGCAGTTACCGGACACAGAACACTGAAGCTTTCTTT. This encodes CASSYRTQNTEAFF.